The source of this T cell receptor (beta chain) is a study of human T cells and chemical hapten exposure (dated by TCRdb to about 2021). At the level of the whole study: For sensitization, 2% DPC in acetone was applied to a 2 cm by 2 cm area of upper inner arm skin. Throughout the study period of roughly 24 weeks, patients also received therapeutic DPC doses to the scalp every week. Patch tests used Finn chambers with 0.01% DPC on the upper back, scored after 6 days by International Contact Dermatitis Research Group standards. Alopecia areata with under or over 50% scalp involvement, alopecia totalis and alopecia universalis were represented in the patient cohort, which was mostly female. The libraries were sequenced as a pool, and the TCR yield per sample differed mostly because of small variations in library volumes within the pool. The study tracked peripheral blood TCR repertoire changes in vivo during primary and secondary sensitization to the hapten diphenylcyclopropenone (DPC) in alopecia patients. Blood samples were taken from patients before sensitization (week 0) and then at 2, 6 and about 24 weeks after DPC sensitization. Blood for TCR sequencing was provided by twenty-nine alopecia patients at one to four time points (pre-sensitization, 2, 6 and 24 weeks). Broad study findings and their caveats: A positive correlation was found between the number of PT1 expanded TCRs and patch test score, with significance reached at thresholds 8, 16 and 32 but not 4. Alopecia, a presumed autoimmune disease, was present in all patients, so the immune response of the patients might differ from that of healthy individuals. After repeated subsampling, the strength of the expansion versus patch-test correlation and the threshold at which it became significant changed. No change with DPC sensitization was found in the number of TCRs above 1 in 1000 frequency, and no evidence of global repertoire structure alterations was found. Compared with pre-sensitization or healthy control sets, expanded TCRs formed significantly more large CDR3 similarity clusters, which is consistent with antigen-driven responses.

A note on this clonotype: Its binding antigen is unknown. No base qualities exist here, and no much larger clone lies one base off it.

Libraries were built with RACE. The data were produced on a NextSeq 500. Library preparation attached unique molecular identifiers to individual cDNA molecules for quantitative, reproducible TCR counting. Both TCR alpha and TCR beta chains were sequenced from each blood RNA sample. Per the original workflow: The median number of TCRs per sample was over 95,000, ranging from 23,224 to 690,600. The Decombinator software suite was used to annotate V, J and CDR3 in the TCR reads. Every sample was subsampled to the same number of TCRs (28,000) for the PS versus PT1 abundance plots. Expanded TCRs were defined as absent before sensitization and observed at least eight times at the 2-week time point. The public reads were reprocessed in TCRdb via fastp at Q25 and MiXCR, keeping in-frame beta chains. Rows with one shared CDR3 protein collapse into an entry with the most common genes and DNA. Here the V and J calls rest on TCRdb's processing, not on the authors' analysis. Here the sample has some 100,000 distinct CDR3 sequences; more than 7% occur a single time. The ten largest clonotypes hold 3.1% of the sample.

From the germline V gene (reference sequence), CDR1 is DFQATT and CDR2 is SNEGSKA. Inclusive of the bounding cysteine and phenylalanine, the CDR3 is 15 residues long. Only the CDR3 DNA stays, 45 bases, in frame from base 1. Between the V and J ends, shortened by 5 bases and 2 bases respectively, the junction contains 18 bases. Read against the paper, the sample's time point label means: patch test 2, 6 weeks after DPC sensitization. The treatment or condition label here, explained by the study, means: therapeutic diphenylcyclopropenone sensitization with weekly scalp DPC. At each patch-test visit, blood was drawn before the patch test was applied. To be eligible, patients had to be aged 18 to 70, diagnosed with alopecia and judged suitable for DPC therapy, while pregnant patients were excluded. Total RNA was extracted from unfractionated whole blood that had been collected in Tempus Blood RNA tubes.

This clonotype originated in a woman aged 40 to 55 with alopecia areata. Some clones in this sample may be carry-over from other donors' samples. This chain is built from TRBV20-1 and TRBJ2-5; TRBD2 could be the D gene, as 7 bases match. This sample comprised whole blood, obtained in connection with sensitization to the hapten diphenylcyclopropenone (DPC). The DNA sequence is as follows: TGCAGTGCTCCCAAAGGGGGGGGCAGTCAAGAGACCCAGTACTTC. It encodes CSAPKGGGSQETQYF.